One and the same sample provided the 27 T cell receptor beta chains below, sequenced in a study of cytomegalovirus exposure and HLA in healthy donors (dated by TCRdb to 2017 to 2019). The library was made by the immunoSEQ multiplex PCR assay. A mixture of 60 forward primers for TCR Vbeta segments and 13 reverse primers for TCR Jbeta segments was used in the multiplex PCR. TCRdb took over this immuneACCESS table, retaining in-frame rearrangements with V and J assigned. Such tables are incomplete; in checked studies, under half of the missing clones stem from an unresolved V gene, and the remainder is unexplained. The sample contains about 75,000 clones, around 83% of them found a single time. The ten top clones hold around 18% of the sample. The sample consisted of PBMCs. These TCRs come from a man between 70 and 80 years old in good health and CMV-seropositive.

The V and J genes are TRBV6-1 and TRBJ2-3; D remains unclear. The CDR3 is 12 amino acids. CDR1 MNHNS and CDR2 SASEGT come from the germline V gene. Trimming left V 5 bases short and J 5 bases short, with 8 bases between. The CDR3 sequence is CASSRLLDTQYF. For the CDR3, the DNA is TGTGCCAGCAGTCGGTTACTAGATACGCAGTATTTT.

This chain joins TRBV4-1 and TRBJ1-2; D call uncertain. The CDR3 consists of 13 residues. Germline loops: CDR1 MGHRA, CDR2 YSYEKL. V gave up 0 bases and J gave up 8 bases, with 10 bases separating them. The DNA of the CDR3 is TGCGCCAGCAGCCAAGATAGAGGGCGGGGCTACACCTTC. Its translation: CASSQDRGRGYTF.

In this sample, this clone turned up once. The V and J genes are TRBV11-2 and TRBJ2-3; 11 nucleotides align to TRBD2. Germline CDR1 is SGHAT and CDR2 is FQNNGV. V lost 5 bases to trimming and J lost 6 bases; unmatched junction nucleotides: 16. The CDR3 length is 18 residues. In DNA form, the CDR3 reads TGTGCCAGCAGCCGCCATAGGGATAGCGGGGGGGCGGGGGATACGCAGTATTTT. Residues: CASSRHRDSGGAGDTQYF.

The rearrangement links TRBV5-1 to TRBJ2-3, with TRBD2 identical over 7 bases. This CDR3 spans 14 amino acids. The germline V gene has CDR1 SGHRS and CDR2 YFSETQ. The trim removed 5 bases at V and 2 bases at J, leaving 5 bases unmatched. CDR3 in amino acids: CASRRAGATDTQYF. The CDR3 DNA follows: TGCGCCAGCAGGAGGGCGGGAGCCACAGATACGCAGTATTTT.

A single count supports this clone. The rearrangement joins TRBV29-1 to TRBJ1-2; 7 positions agree with TRBD1. CDR1 and CDR2 from the germline V gene are SQVTM and ANQGSEA. The J segment lost 2 bases and the V segment lost 6 bases, leaving 6 bases of the junction unmatched. There are 13 residues in the CDR3. CDR3 sequence: CSVRDRENYGYTF. The CDR3 DNA sequence: TGCAGCGTCAGAGACAGGGAGAACTATGGCTACACCTTC.

The V and J genes are TRBV28 and TRBJ2-7; D possibly corresponds to TRBD2 (5 bases). This CDR3 has 14 residues. Trimming removed 7 bases at V and 4 bases at J, with 17 bases between. CDR1 is MDHEN, CDR2 SYDVKM, per germline. The CDR3 coding sequence is TGTGCCAGCATCGAGGGAACAGAGCCTTACGAGCAGTACTTC. Translated: CASIEGTEPYEQYF.

The chain recombines TRBV5-1 with TRBJ1-1, with TRBD1 as a possible D gene (6 bases). The CDR3 runs to 15 residues. Germline CDR1 reads SGHRS; CDR2 reads YFSETQ. The V end lost 0 bases, the J end lost 4 bases, and 13 bases lay between the germline ends. DNA for the CDR3: TGCGCCAGCAGCTTGGATCCGGGAGGGGGCACTGAAGCTTTCTTT. As protein: CASSLDPGGGTEAFF.

The chain has TRBV11-2 and TRBJ2-1, with a weak D call TRBD2 (6 bases). The germline V gene has CDR1 SGHAT and CDR2 FQNNGV. V was cut by 1 base and J by 2 bases, with 9 bases left in between. The CDR3 is 15 amino acids. The CDR3 loop reads CASSLGGAPYNEQFF. CDR3 DNA sequence: TGTGCCAGCAGCTTAGGCGGGGCCCCCTACAATGAGCAGTTCTTC.

This chain links TRBV7-6 with TRBJ1-1, with TRBD1 identical over 10 bases. Germline loops: CDR1 SGHVS, CDR2 FNYEAQ. The CDR3 sequence is 13 residues long. V trimming: 3 bases; J trimming: 10 bases; junction bases outside the gene matches: 5. The CDR3 region is CASSFADRGRAFF. DNA for the CDR3: TGTGCCAGCAGCTTCGCGGACAGGGGGAGAGCTTTCTTT. The full variable domain, its missing parts supplied by reference TRBV7-6 and TRBJ1-1, is GAGVSQSPRYKVTKRGQDVALRCDPISGHVSLYWYRQALGQGPEFLTYFNYEAQQDKSGLPNDRFSAERPEGSISTLTIQRTEQRDSAMYRCASSFADRGRAFFGQGTRLTVV.

The chain couples TRBV9 to TRBJ1-2; TRBD1 matches at 8 bases. The CDR3 is 14 residues long. The J segment lost 4 bases and the V segment lost 4 bases, leaving 6 bases of the junction unmatched. The germline V gene encodes CDR1 SGDLS and CDR2 YYNGEE. CDR3 protein: CASSKGQGTYGYTF. The CDR3 bases are TGTGCCAGCAGCAAAGGACAGGGCACCTATGGCTACACCTTC.

This clone appeared a few times. This rearrangement joins TRBV10-1 to TRBJ2-7; D unclear. Deletions cut 3 bases from V and 9 bases from J, with 9 bases between. Germline V gene sequence: CDR1 WNHNN, CDR2 SYGVQD (reference sequence). The CDR3 runs 11 residues. The CDR3, as DNA: TGCGCCAGCAGTGACGGTGGCGGGCAGTACTTC. This gives the protein CASSDGGGQYF.

The rearrangement uses TRBV11-3 and TRBJ2-2, with 7 nucleotides matching TRBD2. The germline V gene encodes CDR1 SGHNT and CDR2 YENEEA. The CDR3 extends over 14 amino acids. V shed 5 bases and J 3 bases; nucleotides not matched to a gene: 3. In DNA form, the CDR3 reads TGTGCCAGCAGCGTCCTAGCGGACACCGGGGAGCTGTTTTTT. Amino acids: CASSVLADTGELFF.

In regard to this clone: At one boundary the junction diverges from the germline segment, which might be a read error. This rearrangement joins TRBV6-1 to TRBJ2-7, with TRBD1 matching 7 bases. The CDR3 runs 11 residues. CDR1 MNHNS and CDR2 SASEGT come from the germline V gene. The CDR3 here is CASSELGTALF. CDR3 in DNA: TGTGCCAGCAGTGAATTGGGGACAGCCCTTTTC.

The CDR3 coding sequence is TGCGCCAGCAGCGGGGGACTAGCGGGGGGACCCACCGGGGAGCTGTTTTTT. This encodes CASSGGLAGGPTGELFF. The rearrangement joins TRBV5-1 to TRBJ2-2; 15 bases line up with TRBD2. V lost 4 bases, J lost 4 bases, and 5 bases stayed unmatched. The CDR3 extends over 17 amino acids. CDR1 SGHRS and CDR2 YFSETQ come from the germline V gene.

The genes are TRBV7-6 and TRBJ1-5, with a weak D call TRBD1 (5 bases). Per the germline V gene, CDR1 is SGHVS and CDR2 is FNYEAQ. Trimming cost V 4 bases and J 2 bases, with 6 bases left between them. There are 13 residues in the CDR3. In DNA, the CDR3 is TGTGCCAGCAGCTCACAGGGCAATCAGCCCCAGCATTTT. As protein: CASSSQGNQPQHF.

The V gene is TRBV5-1, the J gene TRBJ2-7, with D tentatively TRBD2 (7 bases). The CDR3 totals 14 residues. V was trimmed by 0 bases and J by 7 bases, leaving 14 bases between them. In germline, CDR1 is SGHRS, CDR2 YFSETQ. In DNA, the CDR3 is TGCGCCAGCAGCTTGGACAGGGTGGGGGGGGAGCAGTACTTC. This translates into CASSLDRVGGEQYF.

The chain couples TRBV9 to TRBJ2-5, with 9 bases matching TRBD1. With the DNA end fitting TRBJ2-7 better, the J assignment may be wrong. The CDR3 has 15 residues. From germline, CDR1 is SGDLS and CDR2 YYNGEE. The CDR3: CASSAGQGPFYEQYF. The CDR3, as DNA: TGTGCCAGCAGCGCCGGACAGGGGCCCTTCTACGAGCAGTACTTC.

This clone was detected a few times. The chain has TRBV4-3 and TRBJ2-1; TRBD1 might be the D (6 bases). Trimming took off 1 base at V and 1 base at J, with 11 bases between the two ends. The CDR3 covers 16 residues. Per the germline V gene, CDR1 is LGHNA and CDR2 is YSLEER. In DNA, the CDR3 is TGCGCCAGCAGCCAAGGTAGGACAGTATCCTACAATGAGCAGTTCTTC. This sequence encodes CASSQGRTVSYNEQFF.

In its sample, this clone was seen once. The CDR3 sequence: CASSPGTLSGNTIYF. The CDR3, as DNA: TGTGCCAGCTCACCAGGCACCCTCTCTGGAAACACCATATATTTT. The rearrangement links TRBV18 to TRBJ1-3; D is ambiguous. Trimming removed 2 bases from V and 0 bases from J, with 8 bases in between. Germline V gives CDR1 KGHSH, CDR2 LQKENI. The CDR3 totals 15 residues. The entire variable domain, with the rest obtained from reference TRBV18 and TRBJ1-3, is as follows: NAGVMQNPRHLVRRRGQEARLRCSPMKGHSHVYWYRQLPEEGLKFMVYLQKENIIDESGMPKERFSAEFPKEGPSILRIQQVVRGDSAAYFCASSPGTLSGNTIYFGEGSWLTVV.

As concerns this clone: Likely a read error: the CDR3 ends without its conserved phenylalanine or tryptophan. The rearrangement links TRBV18 to TRBJ1-5; tentative D call: TRBD1 (5 bases). The V and J ends lost 4 bases and 5 bases respectively, with 9 bases between them. The germline V gene has CDR1 KGHSH and CDR2 LQKENI. The CDR3 length is 13 residues. The chain's CDR3 is CASSRGEDQPQHV. In DNA form, the CDR3 reads TGTGCCAGCTCACGGGGGGAAGATCAGCCCCAGCATGTT.

The gene calls are TRBV10-1 and TRBJ2-2; weak D call: TRBD1 (6 bases). CDR1 and CDR2 from the germline V gene are WNHNN and SYGVQD (reference sequence). The V end was cut by 6 bases, the J end by 4 bases, with 12 bases between. The CDR3 has 14 residues. CDR3 loop: CASRVDRSTGELFF. CDR3 bases: TGCGCCAGCAGGGTGGACAGAAGCACCGGGGAGCTGTTTTTT.

The chain has TRBV29-1 and TRBJ2-7; 7 nucleotides match TRBD1. The CDR3 consists of 11 residues. With V trimmed by 7 bases and J by 6 bases, 6 bases remained unmatched. Germline CDR1 and CDR2: SQVTM and ANQGSEA. The CDR3 sequence is CSGNRGGEQYF. The CDR3 nucleotides are TGCAGCGGAAACAGGGGCGGCGAGCAGTACTTC.

The chain combines TRBV15 with TRBJ2-2, with D tentatively TRBD2 (6 bases). Trimming left V 9 bases short and J 6 bases short, with 14 bases between. This CDR3 region has 13 residues. Germline CDR1 reads LNHNV; CDR2 reads YYDKDF (reference sequence). The CDR3 loop reads CATGRRVAGELFF. The CDR3, as DNA: TGTGCCACAGGCAGGAGGGTCGCCGGGGAGCTGTTTTTT.

The chain recombines TRBV28 with TRBJ2-7; TRBD1 might be the D (6 bases). With 5 bases removed from V and 6 bases from J, the gap between germline ends came to 20 bases. In germline, CDR1 is MDHEN, CDR2 SYDVKM. This CDR3 contains 15 residues. As DNA, the CDR3 is TGTGCCAGCAGTCGACAGGCGGTATTAAGAGGCGAGCAGTACTTC. Its translation: CASSRQAVLRGEQYF.

The chain employs TRBV7-9 and TRBJ1-2; no clear D. Between the trimmed V and J ends, which lost 2 bases and 8 bases, there was a span of 9 bases. CDR1 and CDR2 from the germline V gene are SEHNR and FQNEAQ (reference sequence). The CDR3 consists of 12 residues. This CDR3 reads CASSLNLRGYTF. The CDR3 coding sequence is TGTGCCAGCAGCTTAAATCTGAGAGGCTACACCTTC.

The genes are TRBV7-3 and TRBJ1-1; D might be TRBD1 (6 bases). The CDR3 is 13 residues long. Germline V gene data show CDR1 as SGHTA and CDR2 as FQGTGA. With 4 bases removed from V and 4 bases from J, the gap between germline ends came to 10 bases. The DNA for the CDR3 is TGTGCCAGCAGCTATCAGGGGAGCACTGAAGCTTTCTTT. Translating it yields CASSYQGSTEAFF.

This clone has just one count. The chain joins TRBV7-9 to TRBJ2-5; no definite D call. Germline V gene data show CDR1 as SEHNR and CDR2 as FQNEAQ (reference sequence). Between the trimmed V and J ends, which lost 1 base and 5 bases, there was a span of 8 bases. The CDR3 extends over 13 amino acids. The CDR3 region is CASSLDSVETQYF. The CDR3 DNA follows: TGTGCCAGCAGCTTAGATTCCGTTGAGACCCAGTACTTC.